The 10 T cell receptor beta chains given below trace back to one sample, sequenced in a study of OX40 agonist ivuxolimab in advanced cancers. Assay: immunoSEQ multiplex PCR; the TCRdb copy retains only in-frame clones and omits some. This table holds about 130,000 clones, less than 95% found once. The sequencing here drew on CD4+ or CD8+ T cells sorted from blood, taken in a trial of the OX40 agonist ivuxolimab. The receptors derive from an adult with an advanced solid tumor such as melanoma, head and neck, liver or kidney cancer.

This clone has only one observation. One end of the junction does not line up with germline, which may come from a read error. Other DNA sequences in the same sample also yield this CDR3. This chain links TRBV7-3 with TRBJ2-1; D is ambiguous. The CDR3 runs to 15 residues. Germline CDR1 reads SGHTA; CDR2 reads FQGTGA. The CDR3 nucleotides read TGTGCTAGCAGCTTATCGGCTAGCTCCTACAATGAGCAGTTCTTC. Its translation: CASSLSASSYNEQFF.

The V call is TRBV28, the J call TRBJ1-1; D may be TRBD1 (5 bases). The CDR3 runs to 16 residues. Trimming removed 2 bases from V and 5 bases from J, with 18 bases in between. Per the germline V gene, CDR1 is MDHEN and CDR2 is SYDVKM. CDR3 sequence: CASSLGGASGWTEAFF. CDR3 in DNA: TGTGCCAGCAGTTTAGGAGGGGCTTCGGGTTGGACTGAAGCTTTCTTT.

In regard to this clone: The same CDR3 arises from other DNA sequences in this sample as well. This chain uses TRBV6-5 with TRBJ1-1, with D possibly TRBD1 on 5 matching bases. The CDR3 loop spans 15 amino acids. Per the germline V gene, CDR1 is MNHEY and CDR2 is SVGAGI. The V gene lost 3 bases and the J gene lost 0 bases, with 11 bases spanning the gap. The CDR3 DNA follows: TGTGCCAGCAGTTATTCGACAGTCATGAACACTGAAGCTTTCTTT. Translation: CASSYSTVMNTEAFF.

J is TRBJ2-7 and V is TRBV5-1, with D possibly being TRBD1 (6 bases). Germline lookup yields CDR1 SGHRS and CDR2 YFSETQ. The V gene lost 5 bases and the J gene lost 0 bases, with 21 bases spanning the gap. The CDR3 has 17 amino acids. DNA for the CDR3: TGCGCCAGCAGTACCCGGGCAGGGGCCCTGAACTCCTACGAGCAGTACTTC. This translates into CASSTRAGALNSYEQYF.

CDR3 sequence (DNA): TGTGCCAGCAGCTTGGTGAGCGGGGTGGCGGGAGGGAACACTGAAGCTTTCTTT. Protein product: CASSLVSGVAGGNTEAFF. This chain connects TRBV5-5 to TRBJ1-1; D ambiguous. The germline V gene encodes CDR1 SGHKS and CDR2 YYEKEE (reference sequence). The V gene lost 0 bases and the J gene lost 1 base, with 19 bases spanning the gap. This CDR3 region has 18 residues.

The chain recombines TRBV9 with TRBJ1-5; D not resolved. V gave up 0 bases and J gave up 3 bases, with 7 bases separating them. Germline V gene data show CDR1 as SGDLS and CDR2 as YYNGEE. This CDR3 region has 14 residues. The CDR3 bases are TGTGCCAGCAGCGTAGGGCCGAACAATCAGCCCCAGCATTTT. Encoded protein: CASSVGPNNQPQHF.

This chain uses TRBV5-8 with TRBJ2-2; 7 bases match TRBD1. The germline CDR1 and CDR2 sequences are SGHTS and YDEGEE. There are 16 residues in the CDR3. J was trimmed by 2 bases and V by 3 bases; bases with no gene match: 7. CDR3 amino acids: CASSSGQFHNTGELFF. The CDR3, as DNA: TGTGCCAGCAGCTCGGGACAGTTCCATAACACCGGGGAGCTGTTTTTT. Looking up the rest from reference TRBV5-8 and TRBJ2-2 gives the full variable domain: EAGVTQSPTHLIKTRGQQATLRCSPISGHTSVYWYQQALGLGLQFLLWYDEGEERNRGNFPPRFSGRQFPNYSSELNVNALELEDSALYLCASSSGQFHNTGELFFGEGSRLTVL.

This clone was picked up one time. The rearrangement joins TRBV13 to TRBJ2-7, with D perhaps assigned TRBD1 or TRBD2 (5 bases each). Germline V gene sequence: CDR1 PRHDT, CDR2 FYEKMQ (reference sequence). The CDR3 covers 14 residues. With 5 bases removed from V and 5 bases from J, the gap between germline ends came to 16 bases. The CDR3 DNA sequence: TGTGCCAGCAGCGCTGGACACCTTAGCGACGAGCAGTACTTC. Translating gives CASSAGHLSDEQYF.

The rearrangement joins TRBV30 to TRBJ1-2; TRBD1 matches 7 bases. The germline gives CDR1 GTSNPN, CDR2 SVGIG (reference sequence). Trimming cost V 2 bases and J 4 bases; bases outside gene matches: 10. The CDR3 runs to 15 residues. CDR3 in DNA: TGTGCCTGGAGTAGGGGACAGTCACCCCCCTATGGCTACACCTTC. This encodes CAWSRGQSPPYGYTF. Drawing the rest from reference TRBV30 and TRBJ1-2, the complete variable domain is SQTIHQWPATLVQPVGSPLSLECTVEGTSNPNLYWYRQAAGRGLQLLFYSVGIGQISSEVPQNLSASRPQDRQFILSSKKLLLSDSGFYLCAWSRGQSPPYGYTFGSGTRLTVV.

The CDR3, as DNA: TGTGCCAGCAGTTTATTCTCCCCCACTTCGAGGAGCTCCTATAATTCACCCCTCCACTTT. This sequence encodes CASSLFSPTSRSSYNSPLHF. J is TRBJ1-6 and V is TRBV27; D is unclear. The ends were cut back, 1 base at V and 0 bases at J, with 19 bases in the middle. From germline, CDR1 is MNHEY and CDR2 SMNVEV (reference sequence). CDR3 length: 20 residues.